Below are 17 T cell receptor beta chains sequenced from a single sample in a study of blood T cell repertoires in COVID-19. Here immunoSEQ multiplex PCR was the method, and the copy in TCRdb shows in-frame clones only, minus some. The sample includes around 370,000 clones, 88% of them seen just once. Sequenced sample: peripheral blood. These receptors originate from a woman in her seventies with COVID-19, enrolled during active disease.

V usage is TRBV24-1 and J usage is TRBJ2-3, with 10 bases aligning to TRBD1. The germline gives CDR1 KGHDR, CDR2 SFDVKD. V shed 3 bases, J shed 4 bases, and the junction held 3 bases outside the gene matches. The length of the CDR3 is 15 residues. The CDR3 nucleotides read TGTGCCACCAGTGATCTTGGACAGGGGGCAGATACGCAGTATTTT. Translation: CATSDLGQGADTQYF.

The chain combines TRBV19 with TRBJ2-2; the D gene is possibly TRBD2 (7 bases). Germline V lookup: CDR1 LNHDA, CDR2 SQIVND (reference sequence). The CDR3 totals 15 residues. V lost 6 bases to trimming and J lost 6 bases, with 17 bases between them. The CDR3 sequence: CASSPGGPKAGELFF. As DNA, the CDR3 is TGTGCCAGTAGCCCGGGGGGCCCCAAGGCCGGGGAGCTGTTTTTT. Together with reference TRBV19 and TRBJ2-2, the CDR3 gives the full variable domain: DGGITQSPKYLFRKEGQNVTLSCEQNLNHDAMYWYRQDPGQGLRLIYYSQIVNDFQKGDIAEGYSVSREKKESFPLTVTSAQKNPTAFYLCASSPGGPKAGELFFGEGSRLTVL.

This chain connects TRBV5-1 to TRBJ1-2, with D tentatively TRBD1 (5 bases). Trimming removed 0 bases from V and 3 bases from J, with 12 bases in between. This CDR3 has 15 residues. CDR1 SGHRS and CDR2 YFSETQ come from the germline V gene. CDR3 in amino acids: CASSLGQGYDYGYTF. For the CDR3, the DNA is TGCGCCAGCAGCTTGGGGCAGGGATATGACTATGGCTACACCTTC. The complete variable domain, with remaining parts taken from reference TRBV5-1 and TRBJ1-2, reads KAGVTQTPRYLIKTRGQQVTLSCSPISGHRSVSWYQQTPGQGLQFLFEYFSETQRNKGNFPGRFSGRQFSNSRSEMNVSTLELGDSALYLCASSLGQGYDYGYTFGSGTRLTVV.

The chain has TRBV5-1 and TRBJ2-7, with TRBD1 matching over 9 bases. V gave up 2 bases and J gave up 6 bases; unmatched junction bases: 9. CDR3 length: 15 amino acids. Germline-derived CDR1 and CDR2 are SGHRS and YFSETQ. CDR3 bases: TGCGCCAGCAGCTTAGGGACAGGGAAATATGGCGAGCAGTACTTC. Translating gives CASSLGTGKYGEQYF.

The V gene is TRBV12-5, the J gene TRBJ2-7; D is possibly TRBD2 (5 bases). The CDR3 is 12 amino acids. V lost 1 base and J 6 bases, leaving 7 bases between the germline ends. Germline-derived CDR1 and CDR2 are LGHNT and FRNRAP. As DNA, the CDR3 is TGTGCTAGTGGTTTGGGGAGCGGCGAGCAGTACTTC. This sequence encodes CASGLGSGEQYF.

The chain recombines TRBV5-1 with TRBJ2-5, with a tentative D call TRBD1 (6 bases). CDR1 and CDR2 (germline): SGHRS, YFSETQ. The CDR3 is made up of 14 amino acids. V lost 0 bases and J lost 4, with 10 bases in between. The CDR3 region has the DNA TGCGCCAGCAGCTTGGACAGGGTCGGAGAGACCCAGTACTTC. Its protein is CASSLDRVGETQYF.

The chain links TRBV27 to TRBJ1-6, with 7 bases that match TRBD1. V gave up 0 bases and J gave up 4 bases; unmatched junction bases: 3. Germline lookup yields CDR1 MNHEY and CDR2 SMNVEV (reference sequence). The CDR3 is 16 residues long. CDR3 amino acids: CASSLSRDRYNSPLHF. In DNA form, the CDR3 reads TGTGCCAGCAGTTTATCGCGGGACAGATATAATTCACCCCTCCACTTT.

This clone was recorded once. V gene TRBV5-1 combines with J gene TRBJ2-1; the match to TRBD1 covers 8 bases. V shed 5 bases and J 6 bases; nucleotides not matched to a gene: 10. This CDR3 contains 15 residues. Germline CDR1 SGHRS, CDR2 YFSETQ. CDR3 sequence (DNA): TGCGCCAGCAGGGGACAGGCCACGGGGAGCAATGAGCAGTTCTTC. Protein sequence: CASRGQATGSNEQFF.

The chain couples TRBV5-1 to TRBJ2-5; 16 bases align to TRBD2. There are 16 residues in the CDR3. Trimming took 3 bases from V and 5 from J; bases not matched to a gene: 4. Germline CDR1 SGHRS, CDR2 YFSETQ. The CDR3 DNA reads TGCGCCAGCAGCTCGGGACTAGCGGGGGGGCAGGAGACCCAGTACTTC. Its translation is CASSSGLAGGQETQYF.

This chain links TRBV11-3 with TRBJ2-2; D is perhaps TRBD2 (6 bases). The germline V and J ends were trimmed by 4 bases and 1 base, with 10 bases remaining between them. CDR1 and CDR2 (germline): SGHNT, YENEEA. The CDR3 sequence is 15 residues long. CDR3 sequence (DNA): TGTGCCAGCAGCTCGCGAGCGGGGAACACCGGGGAGCTGTTTTTT. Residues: CASSSRAGNTGELFF.

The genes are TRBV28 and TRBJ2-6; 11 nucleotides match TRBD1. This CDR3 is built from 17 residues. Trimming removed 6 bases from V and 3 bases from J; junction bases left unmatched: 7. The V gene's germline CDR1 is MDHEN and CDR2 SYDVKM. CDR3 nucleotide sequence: TGTGCCAGCAGGCCCGGGACAGGGGGACTTGGGGCCAACGTCCTGACTTTC. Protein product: CASRPGTGGLGANVLTF.

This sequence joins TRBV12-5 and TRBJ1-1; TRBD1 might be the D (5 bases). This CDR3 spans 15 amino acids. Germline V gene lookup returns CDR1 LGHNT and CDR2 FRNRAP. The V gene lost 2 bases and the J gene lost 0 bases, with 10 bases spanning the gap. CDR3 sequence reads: CASGLYGGMNTEAFF. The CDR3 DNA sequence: TGTGCTAGTGGTTTGTATGGGGGGATGAACACTGAAGCTTTCTTT.

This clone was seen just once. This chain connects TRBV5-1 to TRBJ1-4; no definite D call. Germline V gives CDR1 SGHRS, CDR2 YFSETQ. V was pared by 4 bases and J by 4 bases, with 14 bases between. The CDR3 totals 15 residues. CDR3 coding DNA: TGCGCCAGCAGCCCGGAGGGCGGATATAATGAAAAACTGTTTTTT. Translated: CASSPEGGYNEKLFF.

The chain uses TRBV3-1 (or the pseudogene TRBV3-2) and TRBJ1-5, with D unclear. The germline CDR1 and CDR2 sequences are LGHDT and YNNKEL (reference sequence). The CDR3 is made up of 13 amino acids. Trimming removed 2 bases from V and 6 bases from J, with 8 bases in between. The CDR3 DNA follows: TGTGCCAGCAGCCAAAGTCCCGGTCAGCCCCAGCATTTT. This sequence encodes CASSQSPGQPQHF.

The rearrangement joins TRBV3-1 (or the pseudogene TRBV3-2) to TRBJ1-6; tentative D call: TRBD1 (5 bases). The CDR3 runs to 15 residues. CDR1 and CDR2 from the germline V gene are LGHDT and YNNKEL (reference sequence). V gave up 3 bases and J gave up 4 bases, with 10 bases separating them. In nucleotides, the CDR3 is TGTGCCAGCAGCCAGGGGCAGGTTTATAATTCACCCCTCCACTTT. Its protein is CASSQGQVYNSPLHF.

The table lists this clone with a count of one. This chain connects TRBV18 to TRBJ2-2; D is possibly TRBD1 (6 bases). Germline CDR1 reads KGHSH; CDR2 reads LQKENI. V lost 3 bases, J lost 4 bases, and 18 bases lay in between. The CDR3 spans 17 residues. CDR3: CASSPRQVGSGTGELFF. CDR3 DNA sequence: TGTGCCAGCTCACCGAGACAGGTCGGCTCGGGCACCGGGGAGCTGTTTTTT. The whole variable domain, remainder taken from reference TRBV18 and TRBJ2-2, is NAGVMQNPRHLVRRRGQEARLRCSPMKGHSHVYWYRQLPEEGLKFMVYLQKENIIDESGMPKERFSAEFPKEGPSILRIQQVVRGDSAAYFCASSPRQVGSGTGELFFGEGSRLTVL.

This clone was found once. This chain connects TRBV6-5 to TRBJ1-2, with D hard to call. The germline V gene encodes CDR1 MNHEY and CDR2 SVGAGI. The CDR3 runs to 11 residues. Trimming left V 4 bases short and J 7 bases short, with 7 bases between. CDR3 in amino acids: CASSSLSGYTF. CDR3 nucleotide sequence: TGTGCCAGCAGTTCCCTCTCTGGCTACACCTTC.